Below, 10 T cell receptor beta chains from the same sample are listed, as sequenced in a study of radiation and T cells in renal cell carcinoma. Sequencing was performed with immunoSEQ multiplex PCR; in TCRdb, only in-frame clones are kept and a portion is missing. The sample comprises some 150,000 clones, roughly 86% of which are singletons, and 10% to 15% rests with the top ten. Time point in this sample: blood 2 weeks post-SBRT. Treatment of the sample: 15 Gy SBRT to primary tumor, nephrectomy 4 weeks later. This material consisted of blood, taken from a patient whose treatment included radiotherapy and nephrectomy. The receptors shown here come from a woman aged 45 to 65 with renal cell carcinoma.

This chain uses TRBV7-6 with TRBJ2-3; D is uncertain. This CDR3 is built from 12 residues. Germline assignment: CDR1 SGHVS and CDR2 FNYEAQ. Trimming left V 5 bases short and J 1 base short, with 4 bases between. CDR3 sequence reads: CASSHRTDTQYF. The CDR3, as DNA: TGTGCCAGCAGCCATCGCACAGATACGCAGTATTTT. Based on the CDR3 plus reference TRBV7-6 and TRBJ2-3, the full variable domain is GAGVSQSPRYKVTKRGQDVALRCDPISGHVSLYWYRQALGQGPEFLTYFNYEAQQDKSGLPNDRFSAERPEGSISTLTIQRTEQRDSAMYRCASSHRTDTQYFGPGTRLTVL.

This CDR3 is CASSPGLDSQREKLFF. The CDR3 nucleotides read TGTGCCAGCAGCCCCGGCCTGGACTCTCAGCGGGAAAAACTGTTTTTT. V usage is TRBV9 and J usage is TRBJ1-4; D is unresolved. Germline CDR1 reads SGDLS; CDR2 reads YYNGEE. The CDR3 totals 16 residues. V was trimmed by 4 bases and J by 8 bases, leaving 21 bases between them.

The CDR3 sequence: CASSGRDRGGYEQYF. The CDR3 DNA follows: TGTGCCAGCAGCGGCCGGGACAGGGGGGGCTACGAGCAGTACTTC. The chain carries TRBV7-8 and TRBJ2-7; 11 positions agree with TRBD1. The V and J ends lost 5 bases and 3 bases, in that order; junction bases with no gene match: 6. Germline values: CDR1 SGHVS, CDR2 FQNEAQ. CDR3 length: 15 amino acids.

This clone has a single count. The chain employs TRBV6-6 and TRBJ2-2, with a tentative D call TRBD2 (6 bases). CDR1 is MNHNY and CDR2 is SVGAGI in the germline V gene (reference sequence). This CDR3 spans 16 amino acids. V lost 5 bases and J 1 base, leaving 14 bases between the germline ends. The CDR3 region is CASSQYGGLNTGELFF. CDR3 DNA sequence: TGTGCCAGCAGTCAGTACGGGGGATTGAACACCGGGGAGCTGTTTTTT.

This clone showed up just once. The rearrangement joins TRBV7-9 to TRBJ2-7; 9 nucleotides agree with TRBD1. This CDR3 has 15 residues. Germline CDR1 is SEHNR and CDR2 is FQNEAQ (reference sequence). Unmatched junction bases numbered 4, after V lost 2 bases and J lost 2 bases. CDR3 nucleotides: TGTGCCAGCAGCTTATTTGGGACAGGGACCTACGAGCAGTACTTC. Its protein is CASSLFGTGTYEQYF.

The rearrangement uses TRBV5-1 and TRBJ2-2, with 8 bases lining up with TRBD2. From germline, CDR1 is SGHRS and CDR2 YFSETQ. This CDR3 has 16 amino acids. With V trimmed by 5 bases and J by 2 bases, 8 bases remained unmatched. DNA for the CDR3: TGCGCCAGCAGGGTGATGGCGGGGGGCAACACCGGGGAGCTGTTTTTT. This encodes CASRVMAGGNTGELFF.

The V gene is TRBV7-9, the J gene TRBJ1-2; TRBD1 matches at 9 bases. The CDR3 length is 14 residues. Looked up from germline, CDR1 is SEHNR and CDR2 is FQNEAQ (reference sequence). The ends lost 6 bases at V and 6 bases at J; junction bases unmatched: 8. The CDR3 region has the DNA TGTGCCAGCAGTCTCCGGGACAGGGTACATGGCTACACCTTC. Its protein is CASSLRDRVHGYTF. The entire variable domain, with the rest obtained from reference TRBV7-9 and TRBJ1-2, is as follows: DTGVSQNPRHKITKRGQNVTFRCDPISEHNRLYWYRQTLGQGPEFLTYFQNEAQLEKSRLLSDRFSAERPKGSFSTLEIQRTEQGDSAMYLCASSLRDRVHGYTFGSGTRLTVV.

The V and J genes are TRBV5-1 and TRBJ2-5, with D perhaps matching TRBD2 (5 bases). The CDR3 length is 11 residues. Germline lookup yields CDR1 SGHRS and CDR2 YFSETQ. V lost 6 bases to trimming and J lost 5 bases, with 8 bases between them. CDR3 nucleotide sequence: TGCGCCAGCATCGAGGGCGAGACCCAGTACTTC. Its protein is CASIEGETQYF.

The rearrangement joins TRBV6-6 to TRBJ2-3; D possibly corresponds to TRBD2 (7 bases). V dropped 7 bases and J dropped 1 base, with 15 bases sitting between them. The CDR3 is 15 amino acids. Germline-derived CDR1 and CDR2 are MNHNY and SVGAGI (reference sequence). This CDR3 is CASNPREGGTDTQYF. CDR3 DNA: TGTGCCAGCAACCCCAGGGAGGGGGGCACAGATACGCAGTATTTT.

The CDR3 loop is CASSPGGVTEAFF. The CDR3 region has the DNA TGTGCCAGCAGCCCGGGGGGAGTGACTGAAGCTTTCTTT. This rearrangement joins TRBV9 to TRBJ1-1; D is perhaps TRBD1 (5 bases). The V end was cut by 4 bases, the J end by 5 bases, with 12 bases between. This CDR3 is built from 13 residues. Germline-derived CDR1 and CDR2 are SGDLS and YYNGEE.